These 24 T cell receptor beta chains were sequenced from one sample in a study of T cells expressing NK-cell markers. For each CDR3 protein, TCRdb gives one entry from its re-call of the 5' RACE reads, without DNA. In total, the table holds hundreds of thousands of distinct CDR3 sequences. Sequencing used blood T cells: a sorted CD56 or NKG2C T cell subset, CD4+ or CD8+ T cells, or bulk PBMC T cells (not recorded which). Every receptor here comes from a man aged 18 to 35 in good health.

This rearrangement joins TRBV7-8 to TRBJ2-1; TCRdb proposes TRBD2, but this gene call is untestable without DNA. The CDR3 spans 16 residues. Germline V gives CDR1 SGHVS, CDR2 FQNEAQ. The CDR3 sequence is CASGPYSREGRDEQFF.

CDR3 amino acids: CASSPPLETQYF. The chain joins TRBV7-9 to TRBJ2-5. This CDR3 region has 12 residues. Germline loops: CDR1 SEHNR, CDR2 FQNEAQ (reference sequence).

This chain connects TRBV20-1 to TRBJ2-1; lacking DNA, the TRBD1 call made by TCRdb goes unchecked. This CDR3 spans 16 amino acids. Looked up from germline, CDR1 is DFQATT and CDR2 is SNEGSKA (reference sequence). CDR3 region: CSASAISGNTVYEQFF.

The chain links TRBV29-1 to TRBJ1-2; TCRdb indicates TRBD1, and absent DNA this call remains unverified. This CDR3 comprises 13 residues. Germline lookup yields CDR1 SQVTM and CDR2 ANQGSEA. CDR3 amino acids: CSVEAGGLYGYTF. The full variable domain, its missing parts supplied by reference TRBV29-1 and TRBJ1-2, is SAVISQKPSRDICQRGTSLTIQCQVDSQVTMMFWYRQQPGQSLTLIATANQGSEATYESGFVIDKFPISRPNLTFSTLTVSNMSPEDSSIYLCSVEAGGLYGYTFGSGTRLTVV.

The chain employs TRBV24-1 and TRBJ1-1; the TRBD1 assignment by TCRdb is unverifiable without DNA. The germline CDR1 and CDR2 sequences are KGHDR and SFDVKD. The CDR3 has 13 residues. Here the CDR3 reads CATSDLRGDEAFF.

The chain employs TRBV7-2 and TRBJ2-5; the D gene TCRdb calls, TRBD2, cannot be checked with no DNA. The CDR3 has 14 amino acids. Germline CDR1 and CDR2: SGHTA and FQGNSA. The chain's CDR3 is CASSLEGLVETQYF. Full variable domain (outside the CDR3, taken from reference TRBV7-2 and TRBJ2-5): GAGVSQSPSNKVTEKGKDVELRCDPISGHTALYWYRQSLGQGLEFLIYFQGNSAPDKSGLPSDRFSAERTGGSVSTLTIQRTQQEDSAVYLCASSLEGLVETQYFGPGTRLLVL.

The gene calls are TRBV6-2 or TRBV6-3 and TRBJ2-7; there is no DNA to check the TCRdb D call of TRBD1. Germline V gene lookup returns CDR1 MNHEY and CDR2 SVGEGT. The CDR3 totals 12 residues. The CDR3 sequence is CASSYQGYEQYF.

The rearrangement links TRBV4-3 to TRBJ2-2; there is no DNA to check the TCRdb D call of TRBD1. This CDR3 is built from 19 residues. Germline CDR1 LGHNA, CDR2 YSLEER. The CDR3 region is CASSPRGGVTFANTGELFF.

The chain joins TRBV6-2 or TRBV6-3 to TRBJ2-1; TCRdb returns TRBD1, unconfirmable since there is no DNA. CDR3 length: 16 residues. Germline V lookup: CDR1 MNHEY, CDR2 SVGEGT. The CDR3 sequence: CASSYSRTTKRDEQFF.

The genes are TRBV20-1 and TRBJ2-4; TCRdb gives TRBD1 as the D gene, but with no DNA this cannot be confirmed. The germline V gene has CDR1 DFQATT and CDR2 SNEGSKA (reference sequence). The length of the CDR3 is 15 residues. CDR3 in amino acids: CSARVRTGGAWLVYF.

Here the CDR3 reads CASRKIGTELYSNQPQHF. V usage is TRBV12-3 or TRBV12-4 and J usage is TRBJ1-5; there is no DNA to check the TCRdb D call of TRBD1. The CDR3 totals 18 residues.

The chain carries TRBV11-2 and TRBJ2-7; TCRdb proposes TRBD2, but this gene call is untestable without DNA. Per germline, CDR1 SGHAT and CDR2 FQNNGV. The CDR3 loop spans 17 amino acids. The CDR3 loop is CASSSTGLAFGSYEQYF.

V usage is TRBV6-5 and J usage is TRBJ1-4. Germline values: CDR1 MNHEY, CDR2 SVGAGI. CDR3 length equals 16 residues. The CDR3 reads CASSYSDRRINEKLFF.

The chain joins TRBV28 to TRBJ2-1; TCRdb reports TRBD1, a call that lacks DNA to check it against. The germline gives CDR1 MDHEN, CDR2 SYDVKM. CDR3 length: 18 residues. Here the CDR3 reads CASSPPSTTGPGNNEQFF.

V is TRBV12-3 or TRBV12-4 and J is TRBJ2-4. The CDR3 runs 15 residues. CDR3 protein: CASSLSVFGKNIQYF.

V gene TRBV12-3 or TRBV12-4 combines with J gene TRBJ1-2; TCRdb gives TRBD1 as the D gene, but with no DNA this cannot be confirmed. This CDR3 has 14 amino acids. The CDR3 sequence is CASSGTGRYHGYTF.

The J gene is TRBJ2-2, the V gene TRBV6-1; the D call from TCRdb, TRBD2, cannot be confirmed without DNA. CDR3 length: 17 amino acids. Germline V gene sequence: CDR1 MNHNS, CDR2 SASEGT. CDR3 amino acids: CASSQLLAGVNTGELFF.

The chain couples TRBV20-1 to TRBJ1-1. The CDR3 spans 11 residues. Germline V CDR1 and CDR2: DFQATT, SNEGSKA (reference sequence). CDR3 sequence: CSAMGTAEAFF.

The chain recombines TRBV7-2 with TRBJ2-7; TCRdb's D call, TRBD2, is unchecked because there is no DNA. The CDR3 has 15 residues. Per germline, CDR1 SGHTA and CDR2 FQGNSA. The chain's CDR3 is CASSPGLAGAYEQYF.

This rearrangement joins TRBV25-1 to TRBJ2-1; as DNA is missing, the TRBD2 call by TCRdb cannot be tested. Germline assignment: CDR1 MGHDK and CDR2 SYGVNS. The CDR3 extends over 15 amino acids. CDR3 residues: CASSERSSGWNEQFF.

The V and J genes are TRBV6-5 and TRBJ2-1; TCRdb gives TRBD1 as the D gene, but with no DNA this cannot be confirmed. The CDR3 length is 19 residues. CDR1 MNHEY and CDR2 SVGAGI come from the germline V gene. The CDR3: CASSYSIVEGTKTYNEQFF.

The chain employs TRBV6-6 and TRBJ2-5; absent DNA, TCRdb's TRBD1 call cannot be checked. The germline gives CDR1 MNHNY, CDR2 SVGAGI (reference sequence). The CDR3 is made up of 13 amino acids. The CDR3 here is CASKDRPQETQYF.

The chain joins TRBV20-1 to TRBJ2-3. Germline V gives CDR1 DFQATT, CDR2 SNEGSKA (reference sequence). The CDR3 totals 12 residues. CDR3 region: CSASLGTDTQYF.

The chain employs TRBV20-1 and TRBJ1-5; TCRdb selects TRBD1, and the lack of DNA leaves this call unchecked. This CDR3 has 17 residues. Germline values: CDR1 DFQATT, CDR2 SNEGSKA (reference sequence). The CDR3 is CSARDHTGYQTYQPQHF.